The clone carrying this T cell receptor beta chain was seen a single time. The CDR3 runs 14 residues. J was trimmed by 4 bases and V by 4 bases; bases with no gene match: 7. The germline gives CDR1 SNHLY, CDR2 FYNNEI. The data stem from a study of blood T cell repertoires in COVID-19. Overall study: The United States, Italy and Spain were the sources of the acute and convalescent COVID-19 samples. From T cells, B-cell-depleted T cells, or PBMCs came the material, which was cDNA or gDNA.

Authors' methods: Researchers report that nucleated cell counts were estimated from reference gene primer amplification. The assay was immunoSEQ multiplex PCR, and TCRdb's table has in-frame clones only and misses some. Clonal size and the V and J genes are those of that table, whereas D and trimming came from the DNA. In the table there are some 150,000 clones, over 80% of which are singletons. Sequencing was carried out using peripheral blood. The clonotype comes from a human donor in a cohort sampled during active COVID-19. This sequence joins TRBV2 and TRBJ2-7; 7 bases are shared with TRBD2. Here the CDR3 DNA reads TGTGCCAGCAGTGCCGGGGGAGGGACTTACGAGCAGTACTTC. Protein sequence: CASSAGGGTYEQYF.